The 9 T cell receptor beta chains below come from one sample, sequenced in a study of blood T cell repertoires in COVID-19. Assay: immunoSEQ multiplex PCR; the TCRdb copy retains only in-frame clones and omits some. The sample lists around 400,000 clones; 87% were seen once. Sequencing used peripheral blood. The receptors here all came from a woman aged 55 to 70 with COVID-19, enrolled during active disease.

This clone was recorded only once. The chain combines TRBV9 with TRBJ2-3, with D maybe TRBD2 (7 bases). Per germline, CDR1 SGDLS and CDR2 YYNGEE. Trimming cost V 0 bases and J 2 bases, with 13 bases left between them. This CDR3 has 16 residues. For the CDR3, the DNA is TGTGCCAGCAGCGTAGGCGGGGGCTTTTCCACAGATACGCAGTATTTT. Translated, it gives CASSVGGGFSTDTQYF.

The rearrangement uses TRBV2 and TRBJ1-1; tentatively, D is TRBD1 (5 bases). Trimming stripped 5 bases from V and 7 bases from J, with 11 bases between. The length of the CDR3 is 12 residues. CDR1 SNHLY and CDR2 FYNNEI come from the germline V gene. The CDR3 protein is CASSTHRFEAFF. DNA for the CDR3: TGTGCCAGCAGTACCCACAGGTTTGAAGCTTTCTTT. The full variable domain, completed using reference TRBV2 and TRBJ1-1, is EPEVTQTPSHQVTQMGQEVILRCVPISNHLYFYWYRQILGQKVEFLVSFYNNEISEKSEIFDDQFSVERPDGSNFTLKIRSTKLEDSAMYFCASSTHRFEAFFGQGTRLTVV.

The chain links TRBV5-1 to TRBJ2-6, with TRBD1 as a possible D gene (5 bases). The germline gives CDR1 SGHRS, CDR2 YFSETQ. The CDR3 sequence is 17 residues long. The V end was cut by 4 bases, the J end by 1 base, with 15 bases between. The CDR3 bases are TGCGCCAGCAGCCACGGCGGCGGACAATCTGGGGCCAACGTCCTGACTTTC. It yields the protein CASSHGGGQSGANVLTF.

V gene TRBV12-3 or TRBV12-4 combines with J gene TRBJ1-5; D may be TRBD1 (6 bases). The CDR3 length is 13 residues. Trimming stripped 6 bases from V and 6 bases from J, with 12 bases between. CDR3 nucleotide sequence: TGTGCCAGCAGCCAATTCAGGGGTCAGCCCCAGCATTTT. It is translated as CASSQFRGQPQHF.

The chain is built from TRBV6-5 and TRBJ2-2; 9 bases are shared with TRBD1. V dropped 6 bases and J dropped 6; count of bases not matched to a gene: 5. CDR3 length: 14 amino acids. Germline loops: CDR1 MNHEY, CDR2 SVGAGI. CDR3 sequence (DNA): TGTGCCAGCAGCCTACAGGGGGCGGCCGGGGAGCTGTTTTTT. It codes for CASSLQGAAGELFF.

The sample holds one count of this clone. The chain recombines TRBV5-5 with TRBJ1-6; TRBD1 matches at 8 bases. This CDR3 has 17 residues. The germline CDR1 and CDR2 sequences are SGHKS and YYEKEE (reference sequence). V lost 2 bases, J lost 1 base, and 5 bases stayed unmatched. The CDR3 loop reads CASSLTGGISYNSPLHF. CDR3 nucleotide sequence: TGTGCCAGCAGCTTAACAGGGGGTATTTCCTATAATTCACCCCTCCACTTT.

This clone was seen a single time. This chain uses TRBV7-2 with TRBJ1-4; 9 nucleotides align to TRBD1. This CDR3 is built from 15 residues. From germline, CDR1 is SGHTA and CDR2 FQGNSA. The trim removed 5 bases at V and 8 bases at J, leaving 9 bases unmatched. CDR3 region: CASSLLTGGWEKLFF. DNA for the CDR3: TGTGCCAGCAGCCTATTGACAGGGGGGTGGGAAAAACTGTTTTTT.

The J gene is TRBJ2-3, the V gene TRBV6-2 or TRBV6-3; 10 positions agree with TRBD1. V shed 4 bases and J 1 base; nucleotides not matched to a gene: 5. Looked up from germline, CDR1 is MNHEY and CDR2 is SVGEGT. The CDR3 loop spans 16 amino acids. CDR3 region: CASSSGGTGGTDTQYF. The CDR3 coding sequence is TGTGCCAGCAGTTCAGGTGGGACAGGGGGCACAGATACGCAGTATTTT.

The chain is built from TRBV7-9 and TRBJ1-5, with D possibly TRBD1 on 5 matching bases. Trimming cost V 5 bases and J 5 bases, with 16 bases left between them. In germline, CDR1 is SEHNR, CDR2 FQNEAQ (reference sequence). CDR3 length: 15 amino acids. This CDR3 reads CASSRLGGVDQPQHF. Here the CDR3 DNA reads TGTGCCAGCAGCCGTCTCGGGGGGGTGGATCAGCCCCAGCATTTT. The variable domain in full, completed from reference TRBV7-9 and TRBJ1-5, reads DTGVSQNPRHKITKRGQNVTFRCDPISEHNRLYWYRQTLGQGPEFLTYFQNEAQLEKSRLLSDRFSAERPKGSFSTLEIQRTEQGDSAMYLCASSRLGGVDQPQHFGDGTRLSIL.